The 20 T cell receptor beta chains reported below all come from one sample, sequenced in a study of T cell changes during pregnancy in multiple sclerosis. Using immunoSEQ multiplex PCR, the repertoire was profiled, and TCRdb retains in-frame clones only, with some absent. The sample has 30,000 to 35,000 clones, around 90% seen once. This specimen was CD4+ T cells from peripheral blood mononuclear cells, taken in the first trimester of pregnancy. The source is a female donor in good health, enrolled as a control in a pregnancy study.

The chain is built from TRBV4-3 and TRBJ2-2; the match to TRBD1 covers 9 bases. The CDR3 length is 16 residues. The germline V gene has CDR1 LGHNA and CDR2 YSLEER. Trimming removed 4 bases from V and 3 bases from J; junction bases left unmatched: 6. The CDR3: CASSPNRGPHTGELFF. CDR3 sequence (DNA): TGCGCCAGCAGCCCGAACAGGGGGCCTCACACCGGGGAGCTGTTTTTT.

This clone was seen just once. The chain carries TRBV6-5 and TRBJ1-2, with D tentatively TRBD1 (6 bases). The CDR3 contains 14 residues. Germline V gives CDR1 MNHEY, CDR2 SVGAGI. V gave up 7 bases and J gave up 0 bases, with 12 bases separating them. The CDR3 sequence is CASIQGHTNYGYTF. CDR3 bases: TGTGCCAGCATTCAGGGGCACACTAACTATGGCTACACCTTC.

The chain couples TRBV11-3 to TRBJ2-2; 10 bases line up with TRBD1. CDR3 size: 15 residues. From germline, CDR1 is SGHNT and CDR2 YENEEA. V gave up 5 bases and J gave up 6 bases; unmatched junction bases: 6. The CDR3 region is CASSPRTGGAGELFF. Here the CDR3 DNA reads TGTGCCAGCAGCCCTAGGACAGGGGGGGCCGGGGAGCTGTTTTTT.

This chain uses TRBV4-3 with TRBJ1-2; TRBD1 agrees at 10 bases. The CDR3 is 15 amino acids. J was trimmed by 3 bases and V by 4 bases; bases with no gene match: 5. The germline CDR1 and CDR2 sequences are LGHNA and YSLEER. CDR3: CASSRGTGDHYGYTF. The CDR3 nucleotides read TGCGCCAGCAGCCGCGGGACAGGGGATCACTATGGCTACACCTTC.

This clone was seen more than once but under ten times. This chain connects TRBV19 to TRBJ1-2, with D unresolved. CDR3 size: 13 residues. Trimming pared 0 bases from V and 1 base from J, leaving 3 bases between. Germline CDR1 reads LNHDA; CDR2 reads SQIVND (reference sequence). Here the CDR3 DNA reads TGTGCCAGTAGTATAGACAGTAACTATGGCTACACCTTC. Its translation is CASSIDSNYGYTF.

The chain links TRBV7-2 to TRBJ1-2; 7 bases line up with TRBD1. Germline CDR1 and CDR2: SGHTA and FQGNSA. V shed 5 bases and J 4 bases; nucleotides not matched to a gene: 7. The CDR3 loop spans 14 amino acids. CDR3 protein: CASSDKQGPYGYTF. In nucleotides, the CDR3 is TGTGCCAGCAGCGATAAACAGGGGCCCTATGGCTACACCTTC.

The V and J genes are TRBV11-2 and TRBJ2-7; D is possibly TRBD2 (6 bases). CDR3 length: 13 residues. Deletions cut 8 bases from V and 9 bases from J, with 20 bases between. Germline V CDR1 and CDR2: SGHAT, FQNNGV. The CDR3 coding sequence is TGTGCCAGCGCTAACCAGGGAGCGGGTTGGCAGTACTTC. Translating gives CASANQGAGWQYF.

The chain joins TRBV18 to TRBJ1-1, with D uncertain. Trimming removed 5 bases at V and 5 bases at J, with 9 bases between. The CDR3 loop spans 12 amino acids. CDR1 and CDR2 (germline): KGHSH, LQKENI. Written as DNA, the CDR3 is TGTGCCAGCTCATGGGCTGAGACTGAAGCTTTCTTT. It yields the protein CASSWAETEAFF.

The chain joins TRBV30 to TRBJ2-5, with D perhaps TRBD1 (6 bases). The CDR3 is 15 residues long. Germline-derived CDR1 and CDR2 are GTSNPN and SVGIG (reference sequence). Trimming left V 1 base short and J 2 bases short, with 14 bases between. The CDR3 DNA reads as TGTGCCTGGAGTGCCGGACAGAGAAGACAAGAGACCCAGTACTTC. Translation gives CAWSAGQRRQETQYF.

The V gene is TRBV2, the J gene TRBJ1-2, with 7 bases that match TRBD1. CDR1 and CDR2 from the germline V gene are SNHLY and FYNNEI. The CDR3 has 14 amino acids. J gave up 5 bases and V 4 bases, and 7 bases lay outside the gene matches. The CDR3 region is CASSVARTGYGYTF. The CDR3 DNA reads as TGTGCCAGCAGTGTCGCAAGGACAGGATATGGCTACACCTTC. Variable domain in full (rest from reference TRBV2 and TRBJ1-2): EPEVTQTPSHQVTQMGQEVILRCVPISNHLYFYWYRQILGQKVEFLVSFYNNEISEKSEIFDDQFSVERPDGSNFTLKIRSTKLEDSAMYFCASSVARTGYGYTFGSGTRLTVV.

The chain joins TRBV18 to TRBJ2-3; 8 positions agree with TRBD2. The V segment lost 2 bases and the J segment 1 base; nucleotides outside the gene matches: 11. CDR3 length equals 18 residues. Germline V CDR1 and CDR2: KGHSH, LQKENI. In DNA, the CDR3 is TGTGCCAGCTCACCAGGGCTTTTATCGACTAGCGGCACAGATACGCAGTATTTT. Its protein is CASSPGLLSTSGTDTQYF.

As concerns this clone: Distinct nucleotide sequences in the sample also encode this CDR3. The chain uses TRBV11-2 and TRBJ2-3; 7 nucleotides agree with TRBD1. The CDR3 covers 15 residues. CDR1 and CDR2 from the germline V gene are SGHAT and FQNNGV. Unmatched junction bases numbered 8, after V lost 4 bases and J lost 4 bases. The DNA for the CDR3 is TGTGCCAGCAGCTCATACAGGGGCCGAGCAGATACGCAGTATTTT. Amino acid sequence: CASSSYRGRADTQYF.

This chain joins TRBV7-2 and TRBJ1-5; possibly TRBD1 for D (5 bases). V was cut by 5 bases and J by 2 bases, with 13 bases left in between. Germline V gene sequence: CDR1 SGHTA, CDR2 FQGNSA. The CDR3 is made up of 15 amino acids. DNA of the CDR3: TGTGCCAGCAGCCCAGGGCCAGCCGGCAATCAGCCCCAGCATTTT. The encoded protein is CASSPGPAGNQPQHF.

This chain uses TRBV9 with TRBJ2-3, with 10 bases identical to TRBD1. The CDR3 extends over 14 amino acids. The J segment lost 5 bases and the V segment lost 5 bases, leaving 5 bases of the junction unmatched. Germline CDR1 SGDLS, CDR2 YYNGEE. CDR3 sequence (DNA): TGTGCCAGCAGGCGACAGGGGGCTGGAGATACGCAGTATTTT. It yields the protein CASRRQGAGDTQYF.

The CDR3 reads CASSSTPYEGLGHNQPQHF. The CDR3 DNA sequence: TGTGCCAGTAGTTCTACCCCCTATGAGGGCTTGGGCCACAATCAGCCCCAGCATTTT. The chain couples TRBV19 to TRBJ1-5; D gene unclear. With 5 bases removed from V and 3 bases from J, the gap between germline ends came to 26 bases. Germline CDR1 and CDR2: LNHDA and SQIVND (reference sequence). There are 19 residues in the CDR3.

CDR3 sequence (DNA): TGTGCCAGCAGCCGGGACATTGTTCAGCCCCAGCATTTT. Amino acid sequence: CASSRDIVQPQHF. V usage is TRBV7-2 and J usage is TRBJ1-5; tentatively, D is TRBD1 (6 bases). From germline, CDR1 is SGHTA and CDR2 FQGNSA. The CDR3 has 13 residues. Trimming shortened V by 5 bases and J by 6 bases, and 11 bases separated the two germline ends.

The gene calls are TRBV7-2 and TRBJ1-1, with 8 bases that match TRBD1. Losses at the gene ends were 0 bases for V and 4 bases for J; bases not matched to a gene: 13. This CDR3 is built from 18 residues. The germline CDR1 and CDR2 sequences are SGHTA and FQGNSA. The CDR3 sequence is CASSLARTGTGGSTEAFF. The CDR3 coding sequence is TGTGCCAGCAGCTTAGCCCGGACCGGGACAGGAGGTTCCACTGAAGCTTTCTTT.

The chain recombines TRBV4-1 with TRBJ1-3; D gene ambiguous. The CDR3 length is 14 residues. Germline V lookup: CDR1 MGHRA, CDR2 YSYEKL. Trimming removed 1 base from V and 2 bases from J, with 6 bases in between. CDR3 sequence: CASSQVSTGNTIYF. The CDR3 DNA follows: TGCGCCAGCAGCCAAGTTTCCACTGGAAACACCATATATTTT.

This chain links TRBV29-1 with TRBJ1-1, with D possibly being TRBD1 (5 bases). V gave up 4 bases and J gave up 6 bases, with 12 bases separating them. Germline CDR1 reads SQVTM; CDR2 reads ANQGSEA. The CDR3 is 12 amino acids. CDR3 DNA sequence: TGCAGCGTTGCGGTCGCGGGGGCTGAAGCTTTCTTT. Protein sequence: CSVAVAGAEAFF.

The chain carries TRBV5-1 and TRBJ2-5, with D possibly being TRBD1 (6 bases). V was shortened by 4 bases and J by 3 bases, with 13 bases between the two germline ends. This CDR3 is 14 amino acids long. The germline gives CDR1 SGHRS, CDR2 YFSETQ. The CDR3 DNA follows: TGCGCCAGCAGCCACCTCAGGGGAGAAGAGACCCAGTACTTC. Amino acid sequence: CASSHLRGEETQYF.